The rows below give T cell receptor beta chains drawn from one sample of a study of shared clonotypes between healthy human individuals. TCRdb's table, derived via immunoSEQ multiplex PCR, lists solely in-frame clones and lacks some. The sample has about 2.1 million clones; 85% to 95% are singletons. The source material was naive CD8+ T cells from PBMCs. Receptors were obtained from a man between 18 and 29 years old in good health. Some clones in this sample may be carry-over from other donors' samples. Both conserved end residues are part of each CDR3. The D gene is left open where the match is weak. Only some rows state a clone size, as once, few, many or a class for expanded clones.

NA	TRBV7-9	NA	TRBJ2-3	CASSLTERAYPDTQYF	TGTGCCAGCAGCTTAACCGAGCGGGCTTATCCAGATACGCAGTATTTT
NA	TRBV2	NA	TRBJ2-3	CASSEARLASFTDTQYF	TGTGCCAGCAGTGAAGCGCGGCTAGCGTCCTTCACAGATACGCAGTATTTT
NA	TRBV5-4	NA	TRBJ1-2	CASSLEQSNYGYTF	TGTGCCAGCAGCTTGGAACAGAGTAACTATGGCTACACCTTC
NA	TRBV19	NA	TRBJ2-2	CASSIDVWDGSITGELFF	TGTGCCAGTAGTATAGACGTTTGGGACGGGAGTATCACCGGGGAGCTGTTTTTT
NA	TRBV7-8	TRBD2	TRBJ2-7	CASSPPLAGGSYEQYF	TGTGCCAGCAGCCCGCCCCTAGCGGGAGGCTCCTACGAGCAGTACTTC
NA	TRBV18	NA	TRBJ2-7	CASSPPGGSYNEQYF	TGTGCCAGCTCACCACCAGGGGGGAGTTATAACGAGCAGTACTTC
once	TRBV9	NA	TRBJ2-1	CASSPGVIARHEQFF	TGTGCCAGCAGCCCAGGGGTGATAGCTAGGCATGAGCAGTTCTTC
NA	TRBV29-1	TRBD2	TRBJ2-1	CSVHTSGYNEQFF	TGCAGCGTTCATACTAGCGGCTACAATGAGCAGTTCTTC
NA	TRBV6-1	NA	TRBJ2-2	CASSDLAGELFF	TGTGCCAGCAGTGACCTGGCCGGGGAGCTGTTTTTT
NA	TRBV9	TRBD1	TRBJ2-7	CASSVGPGQGYEQYF	TGTGCCAGCAGCGTAGGCCCAGGACAGGGCTACGAGCAGTACTTC
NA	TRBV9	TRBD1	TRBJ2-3	CASSPGQESTDTQYF	TGTGCCAGCAGCCCCGGACAGGAAAGCACAGATACGCAGTATTTT
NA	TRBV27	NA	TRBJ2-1	CASSLASSHNEQFF	TGTGCCAGCAGTTTAGCGTCCTCTCACAATGAGCAGTTCTTC
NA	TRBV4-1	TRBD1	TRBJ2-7	CASSQDLETGVTYEQYF	TGCGCCAGCAGCCAAGATCTCGAGACAGGGGTAACCTACGAGCAGTACTTC
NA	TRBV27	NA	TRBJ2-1	CASSPGLPTYNEQFF	TGTGCCAGCAGTCCAGGACTACCCACTTACAATGAGCAGTTCTTC
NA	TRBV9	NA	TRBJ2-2	CASAPPWGSTGELFF	TGTGCCAGCGCGCCCCCCTGGGGTAGCACCGGGGAGCTGTTTTTT
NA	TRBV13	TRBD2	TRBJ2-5	CASSLARGVAHQETQYF	TGTGCCAGCAGCCTAGCTCGGGGGGTAGCTCACCAAGAGACCCAGTACTTC
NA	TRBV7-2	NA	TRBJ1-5	CASSLESRVRNQPQHF	TGTGCCAGCAGCTTAGAGTCCAGGGTGCGCAATCAGCCCCAGCATTTT
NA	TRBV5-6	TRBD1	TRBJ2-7	CASSPLGQGAREQYF	TGTGCCAGCAGCCCGTTGGGACAGGGGGCTCGCGAGCAGTACTTC
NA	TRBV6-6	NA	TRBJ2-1	CASSYRYNEQFF	TGTGCCAGCAGTTACAGGTACAATGAGCAGTTCTTC
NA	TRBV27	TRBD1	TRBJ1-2	CASSLFSGGYYTF	TGTGCCAGCAGTTTATTCTCAGGGGGATACTACACCTTC
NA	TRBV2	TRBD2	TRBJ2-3	CASSVTSLYSTDTQYF	TGTGCCAGCAGTGTGACTAGCCTTTATAGCACAGATACGCAGTATTTT
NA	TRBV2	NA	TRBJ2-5	CATRVESWETQYF	TGTGCGACCAGAGTCGAGAGTTGGGAGACCCAGTACTTC
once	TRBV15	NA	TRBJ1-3	CAVSSVRSGNTIYF	TGTGCCGTAAGCTCGGTACGCTCTGGAAACACCATATATTTT